The entry that follows covers one T cell receptor beta chain sequence. Its antigen is as yet unknown. While the first cohort had several hundred subjects, the donors belonged to the separate validation cohort of fewer than 150 subjects. This sample was included in a study of cytomegalovirus exposure and HLA in healthy donors. Study observations and caveats: Among TCR beta chains, those listed as cytomegalovirus-associated numbered about 160.

Trimming removed 4 bases from V and 7 bases from J; junction bases left unmatched: 10. The CDR3 consists of 16 residues. CDR1 MNHEY and CDR2 SVGAGI come from the germline V gene. Only in-frame clones appear in the TCRdb table, and some are missing; sequencing was by immunoSEQ multiplex PCR. Here the sample spans 150,000 to 180,000 clones, 75% to 90% being singletons. Material for sequencing was PBMCs. This sequence originates from a man between 18 and 35 years old in good health and CMV-seropositive. This chain connects TRBV6-5 to TRBJ2-1; TRBD2 agrees at 10 bases. CDR3 DNA: TGTGCCAGCAGTTGGGTTAGCGGGAGGACAGGTAATGAGCAGTTCTTC. Protein product: CASSWVSGRTGNEQFF.